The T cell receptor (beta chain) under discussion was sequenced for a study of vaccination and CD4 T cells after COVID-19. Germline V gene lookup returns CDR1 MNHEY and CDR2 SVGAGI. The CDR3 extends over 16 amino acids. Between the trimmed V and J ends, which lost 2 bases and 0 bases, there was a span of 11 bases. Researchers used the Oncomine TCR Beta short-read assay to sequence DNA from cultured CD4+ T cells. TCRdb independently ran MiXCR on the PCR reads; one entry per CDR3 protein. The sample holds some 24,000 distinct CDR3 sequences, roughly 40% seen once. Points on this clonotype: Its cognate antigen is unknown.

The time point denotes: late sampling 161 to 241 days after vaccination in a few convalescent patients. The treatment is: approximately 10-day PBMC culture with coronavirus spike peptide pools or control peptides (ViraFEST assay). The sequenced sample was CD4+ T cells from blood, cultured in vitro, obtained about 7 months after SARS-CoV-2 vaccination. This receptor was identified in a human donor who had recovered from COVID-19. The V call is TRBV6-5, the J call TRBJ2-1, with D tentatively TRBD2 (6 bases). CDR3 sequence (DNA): TGTGCCAGCAGTTACGGAGGGACCCCCTCCTACAATGAGCAGTTCTTC. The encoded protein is CASSYGGTPSYNEQFF.